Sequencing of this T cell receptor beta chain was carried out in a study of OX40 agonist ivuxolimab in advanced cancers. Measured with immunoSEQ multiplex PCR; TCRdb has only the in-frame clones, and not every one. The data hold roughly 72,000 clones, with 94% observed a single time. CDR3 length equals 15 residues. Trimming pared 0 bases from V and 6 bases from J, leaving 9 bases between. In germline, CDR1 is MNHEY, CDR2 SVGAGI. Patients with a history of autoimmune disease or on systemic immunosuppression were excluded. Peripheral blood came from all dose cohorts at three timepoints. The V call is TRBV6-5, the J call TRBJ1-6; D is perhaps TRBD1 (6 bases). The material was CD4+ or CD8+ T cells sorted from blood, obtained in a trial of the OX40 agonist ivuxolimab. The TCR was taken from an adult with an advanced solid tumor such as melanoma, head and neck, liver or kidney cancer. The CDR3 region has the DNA TGTGCCAGCAGTTACTCCGGGGGGGCTAATTCACCCCTCCACTTT. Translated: CASSYSGGANSPLHF.